Below, one T cell receptor beta chain is given with its context. These data come from a study of blood T cell repertoires in COVID-19. As for the study in general: Spain, Italy and the United States supplied samples that represented acute and convalescent COVID-19. From T cells, B-cell-depleted T cells, or PBMCs came the material, which was cDNA or gDNA.

Authors' methods: Reference gene primers were amplified, and this amplification served to estimate nucleated cell counts. Only in-frame clones appear in the TCRdb table, and some are missing; sequencing was by immunoSEQ multiplex PCR. V and J calls plus clone size are reproduced from that table; the DNA served to infer D and trimming. The sample includes around 110,000 clones, about nine tenths of them seen just once. This CDR3 is 19 amino acids long. Germline trimming cut 2 bases from V and 7 bases from J; bases unmatched to any gene: 14. Germline CDR1 and CDR2: LGHDT and YNNKEL (reference sequence).

The sequence derives from a human donor with active COVID-19. The donor label of this sample is uncertain. The source material was peripheral blood. The chain carries TRBV3-1 (or the pseudogene TRBV3-2) and TRBJ2-1, with TRBD2 matching over 13 bases. CDR3 DNA: TGTGCCAGCAGCCAACGGAGGACTAGCGGGGGCTTTAAGGGAAATGAGCAGTTCTTC. This codes for CASSQRRTSGGFKGNEQFF.